The 21 T cell receptor beta chains below come from one sample, sequenced in a study of T cell repertoires in cytomegalovirus infection. TCRdb reprocessed the reads with MiXCR, giving one entry per CDR3 protein. Counted here are around 450,000 distinct CDR3 sequences, approximately 30% occurring once; the ten biggest clones make up roughly an eighth. The specimen was PBMCs. These receptors originate from a human donor in good health (CMV status not recorded). Some clones in this sample may be carry-over from other donors' samples.

A few counts support this clonotype. This chain joins TRBV7-6 and TRBJ2-5, with 9 bases matching TRBD1. Trimming at V came to 0 bases and at J to 2 bases, leaving 7 bases not matched to a gene. CDR1 is SGHVS, CDR2 FNYEAQ, per germline. CDR3 length: 17 amino acids. The CDR3 bases are TGTGCCAGCAGCTTAGCCTGGACAGGGGCAGCGCAAGAGACCCAGTACTTC. Amino acid sequence: CASSLAWTGAAQETQYF.

This clonotype was recorded many times. V gene TRBV12-3 or TRBV12-4 combines with J gene TRBJ1-1; TRBD1 is a possible D gene (5 bases). V shed 6 bases and J shed 1 base, with 12 bases lying between them. The CDR3 sequence is 14 residues long. CDR3 in DNA: TGTGCCAGCAGCCCCAATAGGGGGAACACTGAAGCTTTCTTT. Residues: CASSPNRGNTEAFF.

This clonotype was counted between two and nine times. The chain couples TRBV28 to TRBJ2-4; 9 nucleotides line up with TRBD1. The CDR3 is made up of 16 amino acids. CDR1 MDHEN and CDR2 SYDVKM come from the germline V gene. V was pared by 3 bases and J by 4 bases, with 7 bases of the junction left unmatched. CDR3 sequence reads: CASSFHAGTGKNIQYF. In DNA form, the CDR3 reads TGTGCCAGCAGTTTTCATGCGGGGACAGGGAAAAACATTCAGTACTTC. Full variable domain (outside the CDR3, taken from reference TRBV28 and TRBJ2-4): DVKVTQSSRYLVKRTGEKVFLECVQDMDHENMFWYRQDPGLGLRLIYFSYDVKMKEKGDIPEGYSVSREKKERFSLILESASTNQTSMYLCASSFHAGTGKNIQYFGAGTRLSVL.

This chain links TRBV6-2 or TRBV6-3 with TRBJ2-7; no clear D gene. CDR3 length: 16 amino acids. The V end was cut by 2 bases, the J end by 2 bases, with 16 bases between. Germline-derived CDR1 and CDR2 are MNHEY and SVGEGT. The CDR3, as DNA: TGTGCCAGCAGTTACCCTTCAACATCGACACCCTACGAGCAGTACTTC. Translating it yields CASSYPSTSTPYEQYF.

This chain joins TRBV4-1 and TRBJ2-7; 10 bases agree with TRBD1. CDR3 size: 15 residues. The V gene end was trimmed by 1 base and the J gene end by 3 bases; junction bases not matched to a gene: 3. Germline V gene lookup returns CDR1 MGHRA and CDR2 YSYEKL. The CDR3 DNA sequence: TGCGCCAGCAGCCAAGTGGACAGGGGGGACTACGAGCAGTACTTC. This encodes CASSQVDRGDYEQYF.

The table lists this clonotype with many counts. The rearrangement joins TRBV12-3 or TRBV12-4 to TRBJ2-7, with TRBD1 as a possible D gene (6 bases). Trimming took 6 bases from V and 4 from J, leaving 16 bases between them. This CDR3 is 14 amino acids long. The CDR3 sequence is CASSPVQGIYEQYF. The CDR3 DNA sequence: TGTGCCAGCAGCCCCGTTCAGGGGATTTACGAGCAGTACTTC.

Notes on this clonotype: One end of the junction varies from germline; a read error may be responsible. This chain connects TRBV19 to TRBJ2-7, with 7 bases aligning to TRBD1. Germline V gives CDR1 LNHDA, CDR2 SQIVND (reference sequence). CDR3 length: 12 residues. This CDR3 reads CASSRDSYEQSF. The CDR3, as DNA: TGTGCCAGTAGCCGGGACAGTTACGAGCAGTCCTTC. Combining the CDR3 with reference TRBV19 and TRBJ2-7 gives the whole variable domain DGGITQSPKYLFRKEGQNVTLSCEQNLNHDAMYWYRQDPGQGLRLIYYSQIVNDFQKGDIAEGYSVSREKKESFPLTVTSAQKNPTAFYLCASSRDSYEQSFGPGTRLTVT.

This clonotype was seen more than once but under ten times. The V call is TRBV6-2 or TRBV6-3, the J call TRBJ1-5; 7 nucleotides align to TRBD1. The CDR3 is 14 amino acids. V trimming: 7 bases; J trimming: 1 base; junction bases outside the gene matches: 4. Per the germline V gene, CDR1 is MNHEY and CDR2 is SVGEGT. The CDR3 loop reads CASNGQASNQPQHF. The CDR3 DNA is TGTGCCAGCAACGGACAGGCGAGCAATCAGCCCCAGCATTTT.

Worth noting for this clonotype: Being one base from a much bigger clone, this may be a read error. V usage is TRBV5-6 and J usage is TRBJ1-1, with D uncertain. CDR3 length: 14 residues. The germline V gene encodes CDR1 SGHDT and CDR2 YYEEEE. As DNA, the CDR3 is TGTGCCAGCAACTTGGCCGTGGGGAACACTGAAGCTTTCTTT. Its translation: CASNLAVGNTEAFF.

This chain connects TRBV6-6 to TRBJ1-5, with D possibly TRBD1 on 5 matching bases. CDR3 length: 16 amino acids. Trimming stripped 5 bases from V and 1 base from J, with 15 bases between. Germline lookup yields CDR1 MNHNY and CDR2 SVGAGI (reference sequence). The CDR3 is CASSAGTAGSNQPQHF. In DNA form, the CDR3 reads TGTGCCAGCAGTGCCGGGACGGCAGGGAGCAATCAGCCCCAGCATTTT.

Many counts were recorded for this clonotype. The CDR3 spells CASEVGNGNTIYF. The CDR3 region has the DNA TGTGCCAGCGAGGTGGGAAATGGAAACACCATATATTTT. This rearrangement joins TRBV6-1 to TRBJ1-3; D is undetermined. V was shortened by 8 bases and J by 3 bases, with 11 bases between the two germline ends. The CDR3 has 13 residues. Germline CDR1 reads MNHNS; CDR2 reads SASEGT.

Notes on this clonotype: At one of its ends the junction is not consistent with the germline gene, which may arise from a read error. The chain has TRBV19 and TRBJ2-6, with TRBD1 matching 12 bases. CDR3 length equals 19 residues. Per the germline V gene, CDR1 is LNHDA and CDR2 is SQIVND (reference sequence). The CDR3 DNA reads TGTACCAGTAGCCAGACTACCGGGACAGGGGGCTCCGGGGCCAACGTCCTGACTTTC. It translates to CTSSQTTGTGGSGANVLTF.

This rearrangement joins TRBV7-7 to TRBJ2-2; weak D call: TRBD2 (7 bases). Trimming shortened V by 8 bases and J by 2 bases, and 12 bases separated the two germline ends. From germline, CDR1 is SSHAT and CDR2 FNYEAQ (reference sequence). CDR3 length equals 14 residues. This CDR3 reads CASSRGANTGELFF. CDR3 in DNA: TGTGCCAGCTCCCGGGGGGCCAACACCGGGGAGCTGTTTTTT.

The chain employs TRBV19 and TRBJ1-3; D is unclear. V lost 7 bases to trimming and J lost 0 bases, with 19 bases between them. The germline gives CDR1 LNHDA, CDR2 SQIVND (reference sequence). This CDR3 contains 17 residues. The CDR3 nucleotides are TGTGCCAGTACCCCGGCGGACTACTCCGTCTCTGGAAACACCATATATTTT. Protein sequence: CASTPADYSVSGNTIYF.

The chain has TRBV2 and TRBJ2-1; possible D gene TRBD2, 5 bases. Per the germline V gene, CDR1 is SNHLY and CDR2 is FYNNEI. CDR3 length: 13 residues. With 2 bases removed from V and 8 bases from J, the gap between germline ends came to 10 bases. Here the CDR3 DNA reads TGTGCCAGCAGTGAACTGAGGCGGGATGAGCAGTTCTTC. Translated, it gives CASSELRRDEQFF.

Remarks on this clonotype: A read error may account for a junction end that differs from germline. This rearrangement joins TRBV7-6 to TRBJ1-6; 8 bases are a match to TRBD1. Germline-derived CDR1 and CDR2 are SGHVS and FNYEAQ. This CDR3 contains 15 residues. Here the CDR3 reads CASHSGTGVGSPHHF. DNA of the CDR3: TGTGCCAGCCACTCAGGGACAGGCGTCGGATCACCCCACCACTTT.

The chain is built from TRBV4-1 and TRBJ1-5; unclear D gene. This CDR3 spans 15 amino acids. Trimming removed 1 base at V and 5 bases at J, with 12 bases between. CDR1 and CDR2 from the germline V gene are MGHRA and YSYEKL. CDR3 region: CASSQVLGGDQPQHF. The CDR3 DNA sequence: TGCGCCAGCAGCCAAGTTTTGGGTGGCGATCAGCCCCAGCATTTT.

The chain carries TRBV11-2 and TRBJ2-5, with 9 bases identical to TRBD1. Germline loops: CDR1 SGHAT, CDR2 FQNNGV. V shed 5 bases and J 1 base; nucleotides not matched to a gene: 8. The CDR3 is 16 residues long. For the CDR3, the DNA is TGTGCCAGCAGCCAAAGACAGGGGGTCTCCCAAGAGACCCAGTACTTC. It is translated as CASSQRQGVSQETQYF.

Notes on this clonotype: A much larger clone is a single base away; this may be a read error. The V and J genes are TRBV7-6 and TRBJ2-3, with D perhaps TRBD2 (5 bases). V lost 0 bases to trimming and J lost 9 bases, with 16 bases between them. This CDR3 is 15 amino acids long. Germline V gene data show CDR1 as SGHVS and CDR2 as FNYEAQ. This chain's CDR3 is CASSLALGWGETQYF. The CDR3 nucleotides are TGTGCCAGCAGCTTAGCACTGGGGTGGGGAGAGACGCAGTATTTT.

The gene calls are TRBV7-9 and TRBJ2-1; D gene ambiguous. The CDR3 runs to 19 residues. The V end was cut by 5 bases, the J end by 3 bases, with 26 bases between. Germline V gene sequence: CDR1 SEHNR, CDR2 FQNEAQ (reference sequence). The CDR3: CASSPGWWRGASDYNEQFF. CDR3 bases: TGTGCCAGCAGCCCCGGGTGGTGGAGAGGAGCATCTGACTACAATGAGCAGTTCTTC.

This clonotype was counted between two and nine times. The rearrangement links TRBV12-3 or TRBV12-4 to TRBJ2-1; D may be TRBD1 or TRBD2 (7 bases each). V was pared by 6 bases and J by 5 bases, with 14 bases between. The CDR3 loop spans 14 amino acids. The CDR3 loop reads CASSSGGENNEQFF. DNA for the CDR3: TGTGCCAGCAGCTCAGGGGGGGAAAACAATGAGCAGTTCTTC.